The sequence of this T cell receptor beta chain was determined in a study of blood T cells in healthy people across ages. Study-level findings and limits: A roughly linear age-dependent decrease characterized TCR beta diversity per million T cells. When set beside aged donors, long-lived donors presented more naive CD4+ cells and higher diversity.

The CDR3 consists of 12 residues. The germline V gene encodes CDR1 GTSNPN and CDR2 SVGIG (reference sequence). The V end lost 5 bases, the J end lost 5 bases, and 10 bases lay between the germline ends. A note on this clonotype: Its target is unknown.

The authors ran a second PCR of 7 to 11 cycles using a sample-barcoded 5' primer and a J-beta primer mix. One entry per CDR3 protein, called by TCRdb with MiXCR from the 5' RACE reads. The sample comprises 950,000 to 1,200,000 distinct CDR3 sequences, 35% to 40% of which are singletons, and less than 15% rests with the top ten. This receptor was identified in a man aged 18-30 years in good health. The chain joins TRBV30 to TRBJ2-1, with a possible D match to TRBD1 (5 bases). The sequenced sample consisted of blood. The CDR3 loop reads CAWGADNNEQFF. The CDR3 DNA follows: TGTGCCTGGGGGGCAGATAACAATGAGCAGTTCTTC.